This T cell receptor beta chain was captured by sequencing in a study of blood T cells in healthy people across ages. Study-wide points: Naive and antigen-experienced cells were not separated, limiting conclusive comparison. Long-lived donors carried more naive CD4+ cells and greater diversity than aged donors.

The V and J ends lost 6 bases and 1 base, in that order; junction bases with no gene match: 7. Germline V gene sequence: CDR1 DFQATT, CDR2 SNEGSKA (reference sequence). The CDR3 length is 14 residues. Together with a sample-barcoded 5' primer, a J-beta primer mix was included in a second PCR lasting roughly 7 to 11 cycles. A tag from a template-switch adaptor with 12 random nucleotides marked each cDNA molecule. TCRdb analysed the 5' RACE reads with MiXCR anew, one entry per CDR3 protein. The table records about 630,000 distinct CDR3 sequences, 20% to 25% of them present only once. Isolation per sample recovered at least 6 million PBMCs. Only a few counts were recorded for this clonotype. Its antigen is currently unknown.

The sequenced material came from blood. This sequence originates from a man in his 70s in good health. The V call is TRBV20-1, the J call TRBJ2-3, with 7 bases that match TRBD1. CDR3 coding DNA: TGCAGTGCCCCGGGACAGATCGGCACAGATACGCAGTATTTT. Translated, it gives CSAPGQIGTDTQYF.